This T cell receptor beta chain was captured in a study of technical replicates of blood from a few donors. The CDR3 extends over 15 amino acids. Germline CDR1 and CDR2: LNHDA and SQIVND (reference sequence). V was clipped by 6 bases and J by 6 bases, with 20 bases between them. Only in-frame clones appear in the TCRdb table, and some are missing; sequencing was by immunoSEQ multiplex PCR. The sample records over 85,000 clones, roughly 96% being singletons. Source material: T cells isolated from PBMCs. This clonotype was obtained from a human donor in good health. This chain links TRBV19 with TRBJ2-5; a weak D match, TRBD1 (5 bases). The CDR3 sequence: CASSPSLGVAKTQYF. The DNA of the CDR3 is TGTGCCAGTAGCCCCTCATTAGGGGTAGCTAAGACCCAGTACTTC.